The present T cell receptor beta chain was sequenced within a study of T cell repertoires in cytomegalovirus infection. Study information: Selected CMV epitopes included recently identified HLA-C-restricted ones as well as well-studied HLA-B-restricted ones. Through public TCR beta signatures, both CMV infection and matching HLA type were indicated. Findings and limits, study-wide: Predominance within the ex vivo response was attributable to HLA-C-restricted CMV-specific TCR beta clonotypes. Accumulated public TCR beta family frequency recognized individuals carrying CMV together with the relevant HLA.

Germline-derived CDR1 and CDR2 are SEHNR and FQNEAQ (reference sequence). V dropped 4 bases and J dropped 5; count of bases not matched to a gene: 9. The CDR3 is 16 residues long. Notes on this clonotype: Its cognate antigen is unknown.

MiXCR, run by TCRdb on the reads, gives a single entry per CDR3 protein. The sample shows 650,000 to 900,000 distinct CDR3 sequences, about 31% of them seen only once. The sample consisted of cultured CD8+ T cells from PBMCs, taken from culture after CMV antigen stimulation. This receptor was taken from a human donor in good health (CMV status not recorded). Some clones in this sample may be carry-over from other donors' samples. The chain employs TRBV7-9 and TRBJ2-5; TRBD1 aligns across 11 bases. The CDR3 reads CASSSLDRGQFETQYF. The CDR3 nucleotides read TGTGCCAGCAGCTCCCTGGACAGGGGGCAATTTGAGACCCAGTACTTC.